What follows is one T cell receptor (beta chain) and its context. The target of this receptor is not known. Per-nucleotide qualities are absent, and no much larger clonotype sits a single base away. The trial excluded patients who had a history of autoimmune disease or who were on systemic immunosuppression. Peripheral blood for TCR sequencing was collected from all dose cohorts at baseline, on cycle 4 day 1, and on cycle 7 day 1. Samples were obtained from an open-label, multicenter, first-in-human phase I dose-escalation trial of ivuxolimab. Adults with locally advanced or metastatic melanoma, renal cell, hepatocellular, or head and neck squamous cell carcinoma were enrolled in the trial. Before TCR sequencing, CD4+ T cells and CD8+ T cells from peripheral blood were sorted into separate populations. To sequence the TCRbeta CDR3 region, genomic DNA was isolated from the sorted cells. TCRbeta CDR3 regions were sequenced using the immunoSEQ Assay. The table comes from immuneACCESS by way of TCRdb, which keeps in-frame sequences with V and J called. Part of the clones is missing from these tables; in studies checked, under half for an unresolved V gene and the rest for unknown reasons. The sample data list around 10,000 clones, and 77% of these were observed just once. Clones ranked in the top ten supply 15% to 20% of the sample.

The cysteine opens and the phenylalanine closes a CDR3 of 14 amino acids. Only the CDR3 DNA is retained, 42 bases long and in frame from the first base. Via the germline V gene (reference sequence), CDR1 is MNHEY and CDR2 SMNVEV. V and J are truncated by 10 bases and 2 bases respectively, leaving an intervening sequence of 14 bases. This sample is drawn from a study of OX40 agonist ivuxolimab in advanced cancers. About the study as a whole: Ivuxolimab, which targeted the costimulatory receptor OX40 (CD134), was an agonistic, fully human IgG2 monoclonal antibody. Patients were allowed to have had prior anti-PD-1, anti-PD-L1 or anti-CTLA-4 therapy, and approximately 43% of the dose-escalation patients had previously received checkpoint inhibitors. Partial responses occurred in three dose-escalation patients: two with cutaneous melanoma and one with hepatocellular carcinoma. Of the roughly 52 dose-escalation patients, hepatocellular carcinoma was present in about 20, melanoma in around 15, renal cell carcinoma in 9 and head and neck cancer in 9. The purpose of peripheral TCRbeta sequencing was to test whether ivuxolimab changed TCR sequence diversity and led to clonal T-cell expansion. In the dose-escalation cohort, approximately 82% of patients were male, and the mean age was approximately 60 years with a range of roughly 20 to 79. Intravenous ivuxolimab was administered to patients every 2 weeks at six dose levels: 0.01, 0.1, 0.3, 1.5, 3 and 10 mg/kg. The paper covers the monotherapy dose-escalation part of the phase I ivuxolimab trial, which included N of about 56 patients.

Overall results and qualifications from the work: Low levels of normalized T-cell clonal expansion were also seen in some patients who did not respond. At doses of 0.1 to 3.0 mg/kg, clonal expansion of both CD4+ and CD8+ T cells in blood was seen between baseline and week 6. Which antigens the clonally expanded peripheral T cells were specific for was not determined. In the 0.1-3.0 mg/kg groups, partial responders were among the patients with the lowest normalized peripheral clonal expansion, particularly in CD8+ T cells. After ivuxolimab, expanded clones were on average more numerous among CD8+ T cells than among CD4+ T cells.

The chain is made from TRBV27 and TRBJ2-2; no confident D gene assignment can be made. The clonotype originates from an adult with an advanced solid tumor such as melanoma, head and neck, liver or kidney cancer. This sample comprised CD4+ or CD8+ T cells sorted from blood, obtained in a trial of the OX40 agonist ivuxolimab. The CDR3 has the sequence CAIRPGGNTGELFF. The DNA reads as follows: TGTGCCATCCGCCCGGGCGGAAACACCGGGGAGCTGTTTTTT.